This section outlines one T cell receptor beta chain sequence together with its context. Its antigen is undetermined. This specimen comes from a study of tumor-infiltrating lymphocytes in localized non-small cell lung cancer. Study information: Some samples were collected after neoadjuvant chemotherapy; smokers, never-smokers and several histologies were included. Findings of the study overall: T-cell fraction did not differ between immunotypes IM1 and IM2. Compared with uninvolved lung, tumors showed higher T cell infiltration by TCRbeta sequencing. Different pieces of the same tissue were used for each assay.

Repertoires were generated with immunoSEQ multiplex PCR, while TCRdb's copy carries only in-frame clones and drops some. The data contain about 13,000 clones, 75% to 85% of them singletons. Germline-derived CDR1 and CDR2 are SGHDN and FVKESK. The CDR3 loop spans 13 amino acids. The germline V and J ends were trimmed by 0 bases and 7 bases, with 9 bases remaining between them. This rearrangement joins TRBV14 to TRBJ1-2, with D possibly being TRBD1 (6 bases). Sequencing was done on a sample of lung tumor tissue. The TCR sequence derives from a human donor with non-small cell lung cancer. CDR3 sequence reads: CASSQDLQGGYTF. The DNA for the CDR3 is TGTGCCAGCAGCCAAGATTTACAGGGTGGCTACACCTTC. Variable domain in full (rest from reference TRBV14 and TRBJ1-2): EAGVTQFPSHSVIEKGQTVTLRCDPISGHDNLYWYRRVMGKEIKFLLHFVKESKQDESGMPNNRFLAERTGGTYSTLKVQPAELEDSGVYFCASSQDLQGGYTFGSGTRLTVV.